The clone carrying this T cell receptor beta chain is deemed medium-sized. Trimming removed 2 bases from V and 8 bases from J; junction bases left unmatched: 12. CDR1 SGHVS and CDR2 FQNEAQ come from the germline V gene. CDR3 size: 16 residues. TCRdb reprocessed the PCR reads using MiXCR. The sample carries over 20,000 clones, roughly 15% recorded once. The record originates from a study of metastatic and nonmetastatic thyroid tumors. Study as a whole: A comparison of repertoires was made across blood and tumor or nodule tissue from malignant and benign thyroid patients.

All patients reached thyroid surgery having received no treatment beforehand. The sequence was obtained from a female donor with papillary thyroid cancer or a benign thyroid nodule (not recorded which). Some clones in this sample may be carry-over from other donors' samples. The sequencing input was blood. The chain carries TRBV7-8 and TRBJ1-2; TRBD1 matches at 9 bases. The chain's CDR3 is CASSLRVQGAVEGYTF. The CDR3 nucleotides read TGTGCCAGCAGCTTAAGGGTACAGGGGGCAGTGGAGGGCTACACCTTC.